This T cell receptor (beta chain) was captured by sequencing in a study of CD8 T cells in Susac syndrome. The study used healthy donors as controls matched for age and sex. In contrast to the negatively isolated CD8+ and CD4+ T cells, TEMRA cells were FACS-enriched. The authors reverse transcribed 0.5 to 1 ug RNA with random hexamers. Across 54 Vbeta and 13 Jbeta, TCR beta CDR3 was amplified with immunoSEQ multiplex PCR. TCRdb re-derived calls from the immunoSEQ multiplex PCR reads in MiXCR, one entry per CDR3 protein. The repertoire holds 100,000 to 150,000 distinct CDR3 sequences, with about 95% as singletons. This receptor was identified in a human donor in good health. Source material: CD4+ T cells from PBMCs.

The CDR3 DNA sequence: TGTGCCAGCAGCCAACTCCGCGAGGGACACTCGTTTTTT. Encoded protein: CASSQLREGHSFF. The chain is built from TRBV4-2 and TRBJ1-4; D may be TRBD1 (6 bases). Germline CDR1 reads LGHNA; CDR2 reads YNFKEQ. V dropped 2 bases and J dropped 16 bases, with 17 bases sitting between them. The CDR3 covers 13 residues.